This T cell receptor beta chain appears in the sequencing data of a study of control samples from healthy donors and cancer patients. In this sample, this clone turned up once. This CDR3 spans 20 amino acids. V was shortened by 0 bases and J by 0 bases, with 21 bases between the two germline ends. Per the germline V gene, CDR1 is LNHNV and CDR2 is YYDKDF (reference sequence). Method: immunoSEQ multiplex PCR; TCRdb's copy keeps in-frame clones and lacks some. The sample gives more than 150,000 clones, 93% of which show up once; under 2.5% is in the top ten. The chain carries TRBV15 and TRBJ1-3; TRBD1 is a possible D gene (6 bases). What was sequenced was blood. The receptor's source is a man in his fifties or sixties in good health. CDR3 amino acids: CATSRDFARGASHSGNTIYF. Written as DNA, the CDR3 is TGTGCCACCAGCAGAGATTTTGCCAGGGGAGCATCTCACTCTGGAAACACCATATATTTT.